Below are 16 T cell receptor beta chains sequenced from a single sample in a study of T cells after yellow fever vaccination. TCRdb fed the 5' RACE reads into MiXCR, producing one record per CDR3 protein. This table has some 320,000 distinct CDR3 sequences, about 4.5% appearing once. The material was PBMCs, obtained 15 days after the yellow fever booster vaccination. These receptors were collected from a man aged 18 to 29 who received the YFV17D yellow fever vaccine.

This clonotype has ten or more counts. The chain has TRBV12-3 or TRBV12-4 and TRBJ2-7; tentative D call: TRBD1 (7 bases). Between the trimmed V and J ends, which lost 1 base and 3 bases, there was a span of 10 bases. The CDR3 consists of 14 residues. The CDR3 nucleotides read TGTGCCAGCAGTTTAGGACAGGGACTCTACGAGCAGTACGTC. This sequence encodes CASSLGQGLYEQYV.

This CDR3 is CASSSGGSPYEQYV. CDR3 sequence (DNA): TGTGCCAGCAGCTCCGGAGGGAGTCCTTACGAGCAGTACGTC. V usage is TRBV7-9 and J usage is TRBJ2-7, with D possibly TRBD2 on 6 matching bases. Trimming took 4 bases from V and 4 from J, leaving 14 bases between them. Germline CDR1 is SEHNR and CDR2 is FQNEAQ (reference sequence). CDR3 length equals 14 residues.

In this sample, this clonotype turned up many times. The rearrangement links TRBV7-8 to TRBJ2-7; no firm D call. The CDR3 sequence is 13 residues long. Germline assignment: CDR1 SGHVS and CDR2 FQNEAQ. Trimming shortened V by 1 base and J by 3 bases, and 7 bases separated the two germline ends. The CDR3 here is CASSLGPDYEQYV. CDR3 sequence (DNA): TGTGCCAGCAGCTTAGGCCCGGACTACGAGCAGTACGTC.

This clonotype occurred many times. The J gene is TRBJ1-1, the V gene TRBV30, with a tentative D call TRBD1 (5 bases). V shed 0 bases and J shed 11 bases, with 16 bases lying between them. Germline loops: CDR1 GTSNPN, CDR2 SVGIG (reference sequence). The CDR3 sequence is 13 residues long. CDR3 DNA: TGTGCCTGGAGTGTCCAGGGTTCCCCCCGGGCTTTCTTT. Translated, it gives CAWSVQGSPRAFF.

This clonotype was detected ten times or more. The chain carries TRBV7-3 and TRBJ2-3; D may be TRBD2 (7 bases). Germline V CDR1 and CDR2: SGHTA, FQGTGA. Deletions cut 2 bases from V and 4 bases from J, with 16 bases between. CDR3 length: 16 residues. CDR3: CASSLGRGFGADTQYF. For the CDR3, the DNA is TGTGCCAGCAGCTTAGGGAGGGGGTTTGGGGCAGATACGCAGTATTTT.

The chain couples TRBV29-1 to TRBJ1-1; D gene ambiguous. Between the trimmed V and J ends, which lost 7 bases and 2 bases, there was a span of 11 bases. The CDR3 loop spans 12 amino acids. Germline V gene data show CDR1 as SQVTM and CDR2 as ANQGSEA. Here the CDR3 reads CSAHPVNTEAFF. DNA for the CDR3: TGCAGCGCCCACCCAGTAAACACTGAAGCTTTCTTT.

There are many counts of this clonotype. As DNA, the CDR3 is TGTGCCAGCAGCGATCACGGATCCAAAAACATTCAGTACTTC. The encoded protein is CASSDHGSKNIQYF. The chain uses TRBV7-2 and TRBJ2-4; the D is unclear. Trimming took off 5 bases at V and 2 bases at J, with 10 bases between the two ends. Germline V gives CDR1 SGHTA, CDR2 FQGNSA. The CDR3 has 14 residues.

The chain has TRBV11-2 and TRBJ2-3, with TRBD2 matching 11 bases. The CDR3 spans 19 residues. Germline V gene lookup returns CDR1 SGHAT and CDR2 FQNNGV. J gave up 5 bases and V 2 bases, and 15 bases lay outside the gene matches. This chain's CDR3 is CASSLNYDTSGGNLDTQYF. The CDR3 DNA reads as TGTGCCAGCAGCTTAAATTACGACACTAGCGGGGGAAACCTAGATACGCAGTATTTT.

This clonotype was seen repeatedly, ten times or more. This chain uses TRBV20-1 with TRBJ2-3; TRBD2 matches at 11 bases. CDR3 length: 15 residues. The V gene's germline CDR1 is DFQATT and CDR2 SNEGSKA (reference sequence). V was pared by 5 bases and J by 3 bases, with 7 bases of the junction left unmatched. The CDR3 coding sequence is TGCAGTGCTTCCCTGACTAGCGGGGAAACAGATACGCAGTATTTT. It is translated as CSASLTSGETDTQYF.

This clonotype was picked up many times. The rearrangement joins TRBV6-4 to TRBJ1-1; tentative D call: TRBD1 (5 bases). The germline gives CDR1 MRHNA, CDR2 SNTAGT. Trimming shortened V by 3 bases and J by 6 bases, and 20 bases separated the two germline ends. The CDR3 spans 16 residues. The CDR3 coding sequence is TGTGCCAGCAGTGAAGGAGAAGGGGCCGGGCACGCTGAAGCTTTCTTT. Amino acids: CASSEGEGAGHAEAFF.

There are many counts of this clonotype. This chain links TRBV12-3 or TRBV12-4 with TRBJ1-4; D might be TRBD1 (6 bases). V was shortened by 6 bases and J by 12 bases, with 11 bases between the two germline ends. CDR3 length: 11 amino acids. The CDR3 DNA reads as TGTGCCAGCAGCGGACAGATCGAACTGTTTTTT. Translating gives CASSGQIELFF.

Ten or more counts support this clonotype. CDR3 nucleotides: TGCGCCAGCAGCCAAGAGACACCGAGTGTCGATACGCAGTATTTT. This encodes CASSQETPSVDTQYF. V is TRBV4-1 and J is TRBJ2-3; no clear D. Germline CDR1 and CDR2: MGHRA and YSYEKL. This CDR3 spans 15 amino acids. Trimming stripped 0 bases from V and 6 bases from J, with 13 bases between.

The table lists this clonotype with many counts. The V call is TRBV5-1, the J call TRBJ2-7; tentative D call: TRBD1 (6 bases). The V and J ends lost 0 bases and 2 bases respectively, with 9 bases between them. Germline assignment: CDR1 SGHRS and CDR2 YFSETQ. The CDR3 consists of 14 residues. CDR3 region: CASSLESGAYEQYV. CDR3 nucleotide sequence: TGCGCCAGCAGCTTGGAGTCAGGGGCCTACGAGCAGTACGTC.

This clonotype was detected ten times or more. This sequence joins TRBV15 and TRBJ2-2; TRBD2 matches 9 bases. Germline trimming cut 6 bases from V and 0 bases from J; bases unmatched to any gene: 2. CDR1 is LNHNV, CDR2 YYDKDF, per germline (reference sequence). CDR3 length: 15 residues. CDR3 coding DNA: TGTGCCACCAGGTTAGCGGGGGCGAACACCGGGGAGCTGTTTTTT. Translated: CATRLAGANTGELFF.

Many counts were recorded for this clonotype. The rearrangement uses TRBV5-1 and TRBJ2-1; 7 nucleotides align to TRBD2. The J segment lost 2 bases and the V segment lost 3 bases, leaving 8 bases of the junction unmatched. Germline CDR1 SGHRS, CDR2 YFSETQ. The CDR3 spans 16 residues. Written as DNA, the CDR3 is TGCGCCAGCAGCTCCCGTGGAGGGACTACCTACAATGAGCAGTTCTTC. This translates into CASSSRGGTTYNEQFF.

The V and J genes are TRBV28 and TRBJ1-2; 7 bases map to TRBD1. This CDR3 is 13 amino acids long. Unmatched junction bases numbered 6, after V lost 5 bases and J lost 6 bases. Germline lookup yields CDR1 MDHEN and CDR2 SYDVKM. DNA of the CDR3: TGTGCCAGCAGTCGACAGGGTAAGGATGGCTACACCTTC. As protein: CASSRQGKDGYTF.